Each of the 8 T cell receptor beta chains below was sequenced from the same sample in a study of shared clonotypes between healthy human individuals. Data came from immunoSEQ multiplex PCR; TCRdb stores just in-frame clones and leaves some out. Of a few million clones in the sample, approximately 93% were seen once. Sequenced input: naive CD4+ T cells from PBMCs. Noted subset: CD45RA+ positively selected. The source is a man aged 18 to 29 in good health. Some clones in this sample may be carry-over from other donors' samples.

The rearrangement joins TRBV18 to TRBJ1-5; D uncertain. Germline V gene sequence: CDR1 KGHSH, CDR2 LQKENI. Trimming took 3 bases from V and 3 from J, leaving 6 bases between them. The CDR3 contains 13 residues. This CDR3 reads CASSPDFNQPQHF. The CDR3 DNA sequence: TGTGCCAGCTCACCGGATTTCAATCAGCCCCAGCATTTT. The full variable domain, with the rest looked up from reference TRBV18 and TRBJ1-5, is NAGVMQNPRHLVRRRGQEARLRCSPMKGHSHVYWYRQLPEEGLKFMVYLQKENIIDESGMPKERFSAEFPKEGPSILRIQQVVRGDSAAYFCASSPDFNQPQHFGDGTRLSIL.

The count of this clone is one. The rearrangement uses TRBV28 and TRBJ1-1, with D hard to call. The CDR3 is 13 amino acids. Trimming removed 1 base at V and 10 bases at J, with 13 bases between. Germline V lookup: CDR1 MDHEN, CDR2 SYDVKM. The CDR3 sequence: CASSLLGRATAFF. CDR3 bases: TGTGCCAGCAGTTTATTGGGCCGGGCCACAGCTTTCTTT.

This clone was found once. The gene calls are TRBV10-3 and TRBJ1-5; 11 bases map to TRBD1. This CDR3 has 16 residues. The germline V gene has CDR1 ENHRY and CDR2 SYGVKD. The V and J ends lost 6 bases and 5 bases, in that order; junction bases with no gene match: 9. The CDR3: CAISERTGGADQPQHF. The CDR3 region has the DNA TGTGCCATCAGCGAGAGGACAGGGGGCGCCGATCAGCCCCAGCATTTT.

The chain links TRBV21-1 to TRBJ1-1; the table names TRBD1, a call not compared with the DNA. TRBV21-1 is annotated as a pseudogene. The CDR3 is made up of 17 amino acids. The CDR3 region has the DNA TGTGCCAGCAGCATAGGGACAGGGTGTGATCAAAACACTGAAGCTTTCTTT. It yields the protein CASSIGTGCDQNTEAFF.

This chain links TRBV28 with TRBJ1-1, with a possible D match to TRBD1 (5 bases). Trimming took 3 bases from V and 1 from J, leaving 15 bases between them. CDR1 and CDR2 from the germline V gene are MDHEN and SYDVKM. CDR3 length: 16 amino acids. CDR3 sequence reads: CASSLRIRGTNTEAFF. DNA for the CDR3: TGTGCCAGCAGTTTGCGGATAAGGGGAACGAACACTGAAGCTTTCTTT.

The sample holds a few counts of this clone. CDR3 coding DNA: TGCAGCGTTCAGGGACAGAACACTGAAGCTTTCTTT. Amino acid sequence: CSVQGQNTEAFF. This sequence joins TRBV29-1 and TRBJ1-1; weak D call: TRBD1 (6 bases). The CDR3 covers 12 residues. In germline, CDR1 is SQVTM, CDR2 ANQGSEA. The V end was cut by 5 bases, the J end by 1 base, with 8 bases between.

The chain links TRBV28 to TRBJ1-1, with a possible D match to TRBD1 (5 bases). Trimming shortened V by 8 bases and J by 1 base, and 14 bases separated the two germline ends. CDR3 length: 14 residues. Germline CDR1 is MDHEN and CDR2 is SYDVKM. CDR3 sequence: CASGAPTANTEAFF. DNA of the CDR3: TGTGCCAGCGGAGCCCCGACAGCGAACACTGAAGCTTTCTTT.

The rearrangement links TRBV18 to TRBJ1-5; D is ambiguous. The length of the CDR3 is 15 residues. Per germline, CDR1 KGHSH and CDR2 LQKENI. The ends were cut back, 3 bases at V and 0 bases at J, with 9 bases in the middle. CDR3 loop: CASSPRTDSNQPQHF. The CDR3 bases are TGTGCCAGCTCACCCAGGACTGATAGCAATCAGCCCCAGCATTTT.